This entry is about one T cell receptor beta chain. This clonotype was detected only a few times. This clone's antigen is unknown. No per-base quality is available; no much larger clone lies one base away. The TCR beta CDR3 regions were amplified from the RNA transcripts. The first round of RT-PCR for the TCR CDR3 was performed with the HTBI primer set and the Qiagen OneStep RT-PCR kit. A second multiplex PCR round built the libraries, followed by size selection and purification. Paired-end sequencing of the libraries was performed with 100 bp reads on an Illumina HiSeq2000. Concerning the study's data processing: Raw data were processed with SOAPnuke, discarding reads with adapters, uncalled bases, mean Phred below 15, or no exact constant-primer or identifier match. High-quality paired reads were merged with COPE v1.2.5, and unique nucleotide sequences were defined as clonotypes. MiTCR v1.1 was used to align clonotypes to the IMGT TRBV, TRBD and TRBJ reference segments. The analysis was restricted to V-J combinations with a frequency above 0.0001, which together covered roughly 99% of the repertoires. A TCS score was defined as the ratio between F50 (clonal expansion) and ExV (chaos), using BLOSUM62-based TCRdist between CDR3 peptides within each V-J. Welch's t-statistics and random forest reduced 450 to 600 V-J features to roughly 13, which were used in a naive Bayes classifier (R e1071). The public reads were quality trimmed at Q25 with fastp and then assembled into clones with MiXCR by TCRdb, keeping productive beta chains. Each record represents a unique CDR3 protein, reported with the most common genes and DNA among its rows. TCRdb, not the authors, supplied the V and J calls. The sample table shows fewer than 400,000 distinct CDR3 sequences, and around 16% are seen once. Of the sample, approximately 33% falls within the top ten clones.

The data originate from a study of T cells in Graves' hyperthyroidism and ophthalmopathy (dated by TCRdb to about 2019). Describing the broader study: Peripheral blood was collected at initial diagnosis, before any treatment. To identify distinguishing TCR V-J signatures, a discovery cohort of around 100 patients was used, comprising 43 with Graves' ophthalmopathy and around 60 with stable Graves' hyperthyroidism. Prospective prediction of ophthalmopathy was tested in an independent validation cohort consisting of 18 to 20 hyperthyroidism patients and approximately 16 patients who later progressed to ophthalmopathy. The 95 to 100 discovery patients were randomly split 7:3 into training and test sets. Thyroid tissue and blood T-cell repertoires from about 6 Graves' hyperthyroidism patients were also compared in the study. After blood sampling, hyperthyroidism patients were treated with methimazole at a starting dose of 30 mg daily, and ophthalmopathy patients were treated with high-dose intravenous methylprednisolone. The paper reports TCR Vbeta CDR3 sequencing of fewer than 150 peripheral blood samples: under 45 ophthalmopathy, fewer than 80 hyperthyroidism and around 17 progressor patients. Summary of the overall study and its limitations: During validation, the model predicted progression to ophthalmopathy a median of around 6 months ahead of onset, with around 71% sensitivity and roughly 72% specificity. Sample size was not statistically predetermined, and investigators were not blinded to group allocation. A 13 V-J signature model separated ophthalmopathy from stable hyperthyroidism, with approximately 87% sensitivity and approximately 81% specificity in cross-validation and 80%/75% in testing. Most expanded thyroid clonotypes (frequency above 0.001) were also detected in blood, a finding suggesting that blood repertoires may reflect thyroid immune responses.

A patient counted as having stable Graves' hyperthyroidism if no progression to ophthalmopathy occurred over 18 months of follow-up. The hyperthyroidism patients were between 18 and 65 years old and newly diagnosed, with a disease duration of less than 2 months. Any patient with an uncontrolled infection, another autoimmune disease, pregnancy or lactation was excluded. Clinical symptoms, serum thyroxine and TRAb, thyroid ultrasound, and orbital computed tomography formed the basis for the diagnoses. Ficoll-Paque density gradient centrifugation was used to isolate PBMCs from approximately 10 ml of fresh peripheral blood. Trizol reagent was used to extract total RNA, and RNA quality was then checked on an Agilent 2100 Bioanalyzer. V loses 7 bases of germline sequence and J loses 3 bases, and the interval between the two ends is 12 bases. Reading from cysteine to phenylalanine, the CDR3 counts 13 amino acids. Only CDR3 DNA remains: 39 bases, in frame from the first base. As encoded in the germline V gene (reference sequence), CDR1 is SEHNR while CDR2 is FQNEAQ.

The sequenced sample consisted of blood. The chain was built from TRBV7-9 and TRBJ2-5, with the D assignment possibly TRBD1 or TRBD2, given 7 matching bases for each. The clonotype originates from a man aged 25 to 40 with Graves' hyperthyroidism. The DNA reads TGTGCCAGCATCAGGGGGGGAGAAGAGACCCAGTACTTC. It translates to CASIRGGEETQYF.